Presented here are 21 T cell receptor beta chains from one specimen sequenced in a study of CD8+ T cells in alopecia areata. Sequencing used cDNA as its template, made by extracting RNA and reverse transcribing it. Sequencing used immunoSEQ multiplex PCR; TCRdb keeps in-frame clones, though not all of them. The sample includes over 100,000 clones, about 47% of them seen just once. Sample: CD8+ T cells sorted from blood, taken at week 0. The receptors were gathered from a human donor with alopecia areata.

The CDR3 spells CAWSGQDWGEQYF. CDR3 sequence (DNA): TGTGCCTGGAGTGGTCAAGATTGGGGCGAGCAGTACTTC. This chain links TRBV30 with TRBJ2-7; no definite D call. The V gene's germline CDR1 is GTSNPN and CDR2 SVGIG (reference sequence). V was pared by 1 base and J by 6 bases, with 13 bases between. The CDR3 loop spans 13 amino acids.

This chain links TRBV30 with TRBJ1-3, with TRBD1 as a possible D gene (5 bases). The germline CDR1 and CDR2 sequences are GTSNPN and SVGIG (reference sequence). This CDR3 contains 13 residues. Trimming took 5 bases from V and 0 from J, leaving 8 bases between them. The CDR3 here is CAWGTNSGNTIYF. Here the CDR3 DNA reads TGTGCCTGGGGGACCAACTCTGGAAACACCATATATTTT.

A few counts support this clone. The chain joins TRBV29-1 to TRBJ1-2; D may be TRBD1 (5 bases). The germline V gene has CDR1 SQVTM and CDR2 ANQGSEA. The length of the CDR3 is 16 residues. Trimming pared 0 bases from V and 5 bases from J, leaving 19 bases between. The CDR3 DNA sequence: TGCAGCGTTGAAGATCTTCGGGGGGAAGCGCCTTATGGCTACACCTTC. This sequence encodes CSVEDLRGEAPYGYTF.

The table lists this clone with a few counts. The chain couples TRBV6-6 to TRBJ1-4; D is unclear. V was pared by 7 bases and J by 0 bases, with 12 bases between. The CDR3 runs 15 residues. Germline loops: CDR1 MNHNY, CDR2 SVGAGI (reference sequence). The CDR3 DNA reads as TGTGCCAGCAAAAGGGTGCCATCAACTAATGAAAAACTGTTTTTT. As protein: CASKRVPSTNEKLFF.

A single count supports this clone. The chain is built from TRBV27 and TRBJ1-1; perhaps TRBD1 as D (5 bases). The CDR3 consists of 13 residues. Per the germline V gene, CDR1 is MNHEY and CDR2 is SMNVEV (reference sequence). V dropped 5 bases and J dropped 4 bases, with 11 bases sitting between them. CDR3 nucleotides: TGTGCCAGCAGTGTTGGGGGGAGCACTGAAGCTTTCTTT. It translates to CASSVGGSTEAFF.

This clone was counted a single time. The rearrangement links TRBV27 to TRBJ2-2; D possibly corresponds to TRBD2 (5 bases). CDR3 size: 15 residues. V was cut by 4 bases and J by 1 base, with 10 bases left in between. In germline, CDR1 is MNHEY, CDR2 SMNVEV (reference sequence). CDR3 bases: TGTGCCAGCAGTTCCCCGGGATGGAACACCGGGGAGCTGTTTTTT. This sequence encodes CASSSPGWNTGELFF.

This clone appeared a single time. The chain joins TRBV6-6 to TRBJ1-5, with 9 bases fitting TRBD1. This CDR3 comprises 15 residues. CDR1 is MNHNY, CDR2 SVGAGI, per germline (reference sequence). J gave up 8 bases and V 7 bases, and 12 bases lay outside the gene matches. CDR3 residues: CASIPGQGILEPQHF. DNA for the CDR3: TGTGCCAGCATTCCTGGACAGGGGATTTTGGAGCCCCAGCATTTT.

The rearrangement links TRBV11-1 to TRBJ2-5; D is uncertain. V lost 1 base to trimming and J lost 5 bases, with 8 bases between them. CDR1 SGHAT and CDR2 FQDESV come from the germline V gene (reference sequence). The CDR3 covers 13 residues. CDR3 loop: CASSLEAWETQYF. In DNA form, the CDR3 reads TGTGCCAGCAGCTTAGAAGCCTGGGAGACCCAGTACTTC.

This clone was recorded a few times. The CDR3 region is CASSLNMGGYMNEQFF. CDR3 in DNA: TGTGCCAGCAGCTTGAACATGGGGGGATATATGAATGAGCAGTTCTTC. The gene calls are TRBV5-6 and TRBJ2-1; weak D call: TRBD2 (6 bases). The V end was cut by 1 base, the J end by 7 bases, with 18 bases between. The CDR3 is 16 residues long. Germline V gene lookup returns CDR1 SGHDT and CDR2 YYEEEE.

By share of the sample, this clone is medium-sized. The chain combines TRBV4-2 with TRBJ2-5, with TRBD2 identical over 9 bases. Losses at the gene ends were 0 bases for V and 1 base for J; bases not matched to a gene: 0. The CDR3 is made up of 15 amino acids. CDR1 is LGHNA, CDR2 YNFKEQ, per germline. Here the CDR3 reads CASSQERGGQETQYF. The CDR3 DNA follows: TGTGCCAGCAGCCAAGAGCGGGGGGGCCAAGAGACCCAGTACTTC.

This clone has a handful of counts. The chain has TRBV4-2 and TRBJ1-1; D uncertain. The length of the CDR3 is 13 residues. Trimming removed 4 bases from V and 0 bases from J, with 6 bases in between. Germline CDR1 and CDR2: LGHNA and YNFKEQ. The CDR3 sequence is CASSPALNTEAFF. DNA for the CDR3: TGTGCCAGCAGCCCGGCCTTGAACACTGAAGCTTTCTTT.

The genes are TRBV5-6 and TRBJ1-2, with D uncertain. The CDR3 is made up of 12 amino acids. Germline CDR1 reads SGHDT; CDR2 reads YYEEEE. V was clipped by 0 bases and J by 7 bases, with 7 bases between them. The CDR3 region has the DNA TGTGCCAGCAGCTTGGCCAAGGGTGGCTACACCTTC. This sequence encodes CASSLAKGGYTF.

The chain is built from TRBV29-1 and TRBJ1-1, with a weak D call TRBD1 (6 bases). The CDR3 extends over 14 amino acids. Germline V gives CDR1 SQVTM, CDR2 ANQGSEA. V was trimmed by 0 bases and J by 2 bases, leaving 10 bases between them. The CDR3 sequence: CSVEDRGSNTEAFF. Written as DNA, the CDR3 is TGCAGCGTTGAAGACAGGGGCTCAAACACTGAAGCTTTCTTT.

The sample holds a few counts of this clone. The CDR3 DNA reads as TGTGCCAGCAGCTTGGGTTTTGGGACAGGGGAGCATGATACGCAGTATTTT. Residues: CASSLGFGTGEHDTQYF. J is TRBJ2-3 and V is TRBV7-9, with 10 bases that match TRBD1. CDR3 size: 17 residues. The germline V gene encodes CDR1 SEHNR and CDR2 FQNEAQ (reference sequence). The trim removed 3 bases at V and 6 bases at J, leaving 12 bases unmatched.

CDR3 loop: CASSFDQGQPQHF. Written as DNA, the CDR3 is TGTGCCAGCAGCTTCGACCAAGGTCAGCCCCAGCATTTT. The chain combines TRBV11-2 with TRBJ1-5; no definite D call. This CDR3 has 13 residues. Trimming took 3 bases from V and 6 from J, leaving 9 bases between them. Germline lookup yields CDR1 SGHAT and CDR2 FQNNGV.

The V gene is TRBV7-9, the J gene TRBJ2-7; the D is unclear. V was pared by 5 bases and J by 0 bases, with 8 bases between. The CDR3 sequence is 13 residues long. Germline CDR1 SEHNR, CDR2 FQNEAQ (reference sequence). CDR3 residues: CASSPDDSYEQYF. Here the CDR3 DNA reads TGTGCCAGCAGCCCCGATGACTCCTACGAGCAGTACTTC.

This clone was counted a few times. This sequence joins TRBV7-9 and TRBJ2-1; D ambiguous. V lost 5 bases, J lost 5 bases, and 10 bases lay in between. This CDR3 contains 13 residues. Germline values: CDR1 SEHNR, CDR2 FQNEAQ (reference sequence). The CDR3 reads CASSHSENNEQFF. For the CDR3, the DNA is TGTGCCAGCAGCCACTCAGAGAACAATGAGCAGTTCTTC.

This clone was observed a handful of times. The chain combines TRBV14 with TRBJ2-1; D is unclear. Trimming took 3 bases from V and 8 from J, leaving 11 bases between them. Per germline, CDR1 SGHDN and CDR2 FVKESK. The CDR3 runs 13 residues. Here the CDR3 reads CASSHLFEDEQFF. The CDR3, as DNA: TGTGCCAGCAGCCACCTATTCGAGGATGAGCAGTTCTTC.

This clone has a handful of counts. The chain joins TRBV29-1 to TRBJ2-3; D could derive from TRBD1 or TRBD2 (5 bases each). V was cut by 3 bases and J by 5 bases, with 18 bases left in between. Germline values: CDR1 SQVTM, CDR2 ANQGSEA. The CDR3 has 15 amino acids. The CDR3 DNA reads TGCAGCGTTGATGATTGGCAGCTGGGGGAAGATACGCAGTATTTT. Its protein is CSVDDWQLGEDTQYF.

The rearrangement joins TRBV30 to TRBJ1-5; D gene uncertain. Trimming removed 2 bases from V and 0 bases from J, with 11 bases in between. The CDR3 runs 15 residues. Germline V gene data show CDR1 as GTSNPN and CDR2 as SVGIG (reference sequence). The CDR3 here is CAWSIDGYSNQPQHF. As DNA, the CDR3 is TGTGCCTGGAGTATTGACGGTTATAGCAATCAGCCCCAGCATTTT.

This clone showed up just a few times. The rearrangement joins TRBV7-9 to TRBJ1-4; D is unclear. Trimming removed 1 base at V and 8 bases at J, with 11 bases between. Germline CDR1 is SEHNR and CDR2 is FQNEAQ (reference sequence). The CDR3 has 14 residues. CDR3: CASSLVGVKEKLFF. The CDR3 bases are TGTGCCAGCAGCTTAGTTGGAGTGAAGGAAAAACTGTTTTTT.